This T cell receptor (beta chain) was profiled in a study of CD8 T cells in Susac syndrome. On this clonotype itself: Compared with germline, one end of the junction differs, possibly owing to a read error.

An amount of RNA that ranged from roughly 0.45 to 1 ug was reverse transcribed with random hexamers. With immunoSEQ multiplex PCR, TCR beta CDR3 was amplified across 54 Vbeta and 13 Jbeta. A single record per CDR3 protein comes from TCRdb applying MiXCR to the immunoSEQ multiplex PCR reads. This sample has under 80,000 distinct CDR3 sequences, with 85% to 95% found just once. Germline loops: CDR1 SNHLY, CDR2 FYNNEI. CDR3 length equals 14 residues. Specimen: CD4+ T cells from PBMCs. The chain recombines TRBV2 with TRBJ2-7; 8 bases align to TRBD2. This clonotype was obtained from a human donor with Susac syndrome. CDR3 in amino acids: CASRSVRGGLTLDF. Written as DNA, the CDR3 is TGTGCCAGCAGATCAGTTCGGGGGGGACTTACCCTTGACTTC.